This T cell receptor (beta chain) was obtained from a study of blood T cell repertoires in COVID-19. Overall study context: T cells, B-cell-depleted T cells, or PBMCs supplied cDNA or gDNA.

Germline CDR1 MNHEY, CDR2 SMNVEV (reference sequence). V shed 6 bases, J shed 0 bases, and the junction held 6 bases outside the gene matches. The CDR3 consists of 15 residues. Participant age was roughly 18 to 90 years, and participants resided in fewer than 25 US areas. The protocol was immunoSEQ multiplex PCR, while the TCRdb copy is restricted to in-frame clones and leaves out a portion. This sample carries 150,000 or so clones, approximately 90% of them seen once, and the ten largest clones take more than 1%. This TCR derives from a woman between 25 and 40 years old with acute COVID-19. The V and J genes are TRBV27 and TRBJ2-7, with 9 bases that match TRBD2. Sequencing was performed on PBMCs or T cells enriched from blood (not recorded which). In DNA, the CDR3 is TGTGCCAGCAGCCCCGGACTAGCGATCTCCTACGAGCAGTACTTC. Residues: CASSPGLAISYEQYF.